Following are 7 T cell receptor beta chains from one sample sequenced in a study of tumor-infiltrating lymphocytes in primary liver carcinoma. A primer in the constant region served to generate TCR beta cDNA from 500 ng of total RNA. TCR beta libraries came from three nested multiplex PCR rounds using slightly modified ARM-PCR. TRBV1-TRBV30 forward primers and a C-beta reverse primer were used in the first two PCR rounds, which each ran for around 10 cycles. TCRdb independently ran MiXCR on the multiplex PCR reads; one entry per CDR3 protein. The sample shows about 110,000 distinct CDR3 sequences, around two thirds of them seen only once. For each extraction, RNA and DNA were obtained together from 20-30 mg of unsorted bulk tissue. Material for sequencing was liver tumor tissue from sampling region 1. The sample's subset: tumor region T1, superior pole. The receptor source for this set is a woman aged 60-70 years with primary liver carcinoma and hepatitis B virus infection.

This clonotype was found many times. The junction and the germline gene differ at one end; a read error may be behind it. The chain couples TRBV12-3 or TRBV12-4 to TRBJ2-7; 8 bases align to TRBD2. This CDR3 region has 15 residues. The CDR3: CASSRGGRASSEQYF. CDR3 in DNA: TGTGCCAGCAGTCGGGGGGGGAGGGCGTCCTCCGAGCAGTACTTC.

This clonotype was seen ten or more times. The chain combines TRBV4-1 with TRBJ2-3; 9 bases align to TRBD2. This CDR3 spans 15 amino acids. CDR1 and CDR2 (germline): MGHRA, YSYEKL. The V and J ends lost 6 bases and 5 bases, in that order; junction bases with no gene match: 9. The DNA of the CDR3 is TGCGCCAGCAGGTCAGCTAGCGGGATTCTAGATACGCAGTATTTT. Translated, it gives CASRSASGILDTQYF.

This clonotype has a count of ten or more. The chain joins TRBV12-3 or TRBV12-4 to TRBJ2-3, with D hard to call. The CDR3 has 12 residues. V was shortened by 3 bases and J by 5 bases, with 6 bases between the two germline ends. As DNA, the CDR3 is TGTGCCAGCAGTTTTTCCCGAGATACGCAGTATTTT. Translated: CASSFSRDTQYF.

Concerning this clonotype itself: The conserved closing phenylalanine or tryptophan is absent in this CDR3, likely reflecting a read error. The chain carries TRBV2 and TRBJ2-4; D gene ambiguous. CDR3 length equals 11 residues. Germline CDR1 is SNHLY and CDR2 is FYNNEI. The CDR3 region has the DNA TGTGGCAGCAGTGAAGAGGACATTCAGTACCTC. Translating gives CGSSEEDIQYL.

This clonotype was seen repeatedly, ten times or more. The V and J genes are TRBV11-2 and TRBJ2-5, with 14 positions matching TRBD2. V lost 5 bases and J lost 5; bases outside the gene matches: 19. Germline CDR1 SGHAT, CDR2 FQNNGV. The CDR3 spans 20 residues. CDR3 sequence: CASSQRGGGGLAGDRETQYF. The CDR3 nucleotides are TGTGCCAGCAGCCAACGGGGGGGTGGGGGACTAGCGGGAGATCGGGAGACCCAGTACTTC.

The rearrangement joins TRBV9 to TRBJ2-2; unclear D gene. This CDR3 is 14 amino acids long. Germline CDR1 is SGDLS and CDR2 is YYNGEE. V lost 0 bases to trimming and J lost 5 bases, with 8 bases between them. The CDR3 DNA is TGTGCCAGCAGCGTAGGAAGTGGGACCGGGGAGCTGTTTTTT. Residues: CASSVGSGTGELFF.

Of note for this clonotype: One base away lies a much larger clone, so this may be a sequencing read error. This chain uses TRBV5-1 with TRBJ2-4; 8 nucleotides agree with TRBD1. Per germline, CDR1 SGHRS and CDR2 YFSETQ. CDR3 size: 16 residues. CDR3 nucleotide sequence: TGCACCAGCAGCTCGGACAGGGAAATAGCCAAAAACATTCAGTACTTC. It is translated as CTSSSDREIAKNIQYF. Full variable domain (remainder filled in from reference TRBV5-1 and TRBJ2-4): KAGVTQTPRYLIKTRGQQVTLSCSPISGHRSVSWYQQTPGQGLQFLFEYFSETQRNKGNFPGRFSGRQFSNSRSEMNVSTLELGDSALYLCTSSSDREIAKNIQYFGAGTRLSVL.